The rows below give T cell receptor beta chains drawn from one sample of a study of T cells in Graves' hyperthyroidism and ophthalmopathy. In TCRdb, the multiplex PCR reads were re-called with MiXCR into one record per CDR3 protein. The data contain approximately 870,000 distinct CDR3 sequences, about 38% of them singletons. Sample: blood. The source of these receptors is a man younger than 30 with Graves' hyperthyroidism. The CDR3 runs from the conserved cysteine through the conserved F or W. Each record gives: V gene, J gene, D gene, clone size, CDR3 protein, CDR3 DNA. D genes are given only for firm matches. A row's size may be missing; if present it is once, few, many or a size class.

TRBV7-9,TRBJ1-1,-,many,CASSPRDTEAFF,TGTGCCAGCTCACCGCGGGACACTGAAGCTTTCTTT
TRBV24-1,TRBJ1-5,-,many,CATSAPDQPQHF,TGTGCCACCAGTGCCCCGGATCAGCCCCAGCATTTT
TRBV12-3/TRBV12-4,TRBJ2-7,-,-,CASSLADGISYEQYF,TGTGCCAGCAGTTTAGCGGACGGGATTTCCTACGAGCAGTACTTC
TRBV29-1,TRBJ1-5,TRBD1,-,CSVGGQGSFNQPQHF,TGCAGCGTAGGGGGACAGGGGTCCTTTAATCAGCCCCAGCATTTT
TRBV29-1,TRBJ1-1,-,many,CSAQGLQMNTEAFF,TGCAGCGCCCAGGGTCTTCAAATGAACACTGAAGCTTTCTTT
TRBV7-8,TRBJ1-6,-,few,CASSLEVSLAKGSPLHF,TGTGCCAGCAGCTTAGAGGTTTCGCTGGCTAAGGGTTCACCCCTCCACTTT
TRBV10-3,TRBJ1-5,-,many,CASAGGDQPQHF,TGTGCCTCCGCGGGAGGGGATCAGCCCCAGCATTTT
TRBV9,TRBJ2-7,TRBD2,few,CASSVEPGLAVEQYF,TGTGCCAGCAGCGTTGAGCCGGGACTAGCGGTCGAGCAGTACTTC
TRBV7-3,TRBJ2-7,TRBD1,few,CARGQVSYEQYF,TGTGCCAGGGGACAGGTTTCCTACGAGCAGTACTTC
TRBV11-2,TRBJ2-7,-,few,CASSADTYEQYF,TGTGCCAGCAGCGCGGACACATACGAGCAGTACTTC
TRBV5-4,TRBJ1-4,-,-,CASSLEGYGEKLFF,TGTGCCAGCAGCTTGGAGGGGTACGGGGAAAAACTGTTTTTT
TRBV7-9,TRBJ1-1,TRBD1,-,CARSGQGTEAFF,TGTGCCCGCAGCGGACAGGGGACTGAAGCTTTCTTT
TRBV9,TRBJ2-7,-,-,CASSPRSGSHEQYF,TGTGCCAGCAGCCCCCGATCCGGGAGCCACGAGCAGTACTTC
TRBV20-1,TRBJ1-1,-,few,CSAEGGREGVATEAFF,TGCAGTGCCGAGGGGGGCAGGGAGGGTGTGGCCACTGAAGCTTTCTTT
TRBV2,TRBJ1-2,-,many,CASSTEASYGYTF,TGTGCCAGCTCGACAGAGGCTAGCTATGGCTACACCTTC
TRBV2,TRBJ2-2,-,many,CASGSQTGELFF,TGTGCCAGCGGGTCGCAGACCGGGGAGCTGTTTTTT
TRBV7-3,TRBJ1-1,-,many,CASSLTVGNTEAFF,TGTGCCAGCAGCTTAACAGTAGGGAACACTGAAGCTTTCTTT
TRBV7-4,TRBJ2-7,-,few,CASSLEGTGISYEQYF,TGTGCCAGCAGCTTAGAAGGGACGGGGATCTCCTACGAGCAGTACTTC
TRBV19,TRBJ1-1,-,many,CASSITAGMVNTEAFF,TGTGCCAGTAGTATTACGGCAGGGATGGTAAACACTGAAGCTTTCTTT
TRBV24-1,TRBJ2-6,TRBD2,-,CAPPAGGSGANVLTF,TGTGCACCCCCGGCGGGGGGCTCTGGGGCCAACGTCCTGACTTTC
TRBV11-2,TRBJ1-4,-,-,CASSLVGQPNEKLFF,TGTGCCAGCAGCTTAGTGGGGCAGCCGAATGAAAAACTGTTTTTT
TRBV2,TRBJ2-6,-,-,CASSYGQSF,TGTGCCAGCAGTTACGGACAGTCTTTC
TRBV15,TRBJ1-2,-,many,CATSRDGGYYGYTF,TGTGCCACCAGCAGAGATGGGGGATACTATGGCTACACCTTC
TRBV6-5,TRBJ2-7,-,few,CASSRPHGDEQYF,TGTGCCAGCAGTCGACCCCACGGGGACGAGCAGTACTTC
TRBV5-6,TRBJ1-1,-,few,CASSSPDRTNTEAFF,TGTGCCAGCAGCTCTCCAGACAGGACGAACACTGAAGCTTTCTTT
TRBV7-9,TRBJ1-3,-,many,CASSSDRLDSGNTIYF,TGTGCCAGCAGCTCTGATCGCCTCGACTCTGGAAACACCATATATTTT
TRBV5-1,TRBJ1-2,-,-,CASSLRRFHGYTF,TGTGCCAGCAGCTTGAGGAGGTTCCATGGCTACACCTTC
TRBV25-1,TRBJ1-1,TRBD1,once,CASAGQGNTEAFF,TGTGCCAGCGCAGGACAGGGGAACACTGAAGCTTTCTTT
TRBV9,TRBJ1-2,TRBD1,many,CASSVIQGGYTF,TGTGCCAGCAGCGTAATACAGGGGGGCTACACCTTC